One sample yielded the 24 T cell receptor beta chains listed below, sequenced in a study of technical replicates of blood from several donors. Using immunoSEQ multiplex PCR, the repertoire was profiled, and TCRdb retains in-frame clones only, with some absent. The sample yields roughly 69,000 clones, 95% to 97% seen once. The sequenced material came from T cells isolated from PBMCs. The receptors stem from a human donor in good health.

The chain recombines TRBV5-1 with TRBJ2-5; perhaps TRBD1 as D (6 bases). With 1 base removed from V and 4 bases from J, the gap between germline ends came to 14 bases. The CDR3 has 15 residues. The germline CDR1 and CDR2 sequences are SGHRS and YFSETQ. The CDR3 protein is CASSLRQGISETQYF. The CDR3 bases are TGCGCCAGCAGCTTGCGGCAGGGGATTTCAGAGACCCAGTACTTC.

The chain links TRBV30 to TRBJ2-3; TRBD2 matches 7 bases. With 5 bases clipped from V and 3 bases from J, the junction kept 5 bases outside the gene matches. This CDR3 region has 13 residues. Germline V gene data show CDR1 as GTSNPN and CDR2 as SVGIG (reference sequence). The CDR3 reads CAWGLGVTDTQYF. For the CDR3, the DNA is TGTGCCTGGGGACTAGGAGTTACAGATACGCAGTATTTT.

The chain uses TRBV6-5 and TRBJ2-1; D might be TRBD2 (6 bases). The V and J ends lost 4 bases and 1 base respectively, with 11 bases between them. Germline values: CDR1 MNHEY, CDR2 SVGAGI. This CDR3 is 15 amino acids long. The CDR3 coding sequence is TGTGCCAGCAGTTTCGGGGACTTATCCTACAATGAGCAGTTCTTC. Translation gives CASSFGDLSYNEQFF.

The chain combines TRBV29-1 with TRBJ1-1, with TRBD1 identical over 7 bases. Germline-derived CDR1 and CDR2 are SQVTM and ANQGSEA. The CDR3 contains 12 residues. The ends lost 4 bases at V and 2 bases at J; junction bases unmatched: 1. The CDR3 DNA is TGCAGCGTTGGACAGGGAAACACTGAAGCTTTCTTT. Translating gives CSVGQGNTEAFF.

The chain uses TRBV19 and TRBJ1-1, with 9 bases fitting TRBD1. The CDR3 contains 12 residues. With V trimmed by 8 bases and J by 7 bases, 5 bases remained unmatched. CDR1 is LNHDA, CDR2 SQIVND, per germline (reference sequence). The CDR3 nucleotides read TGTGCCAGTGGACAGGGGCCTTATGAAGCTTTCTTT. Protein: CASGQGPYEAFF.

The rearrangement joins TRBV27 to TRBJ2-1, with 14 bases lining up with TRBD2. Germline trimming cut 4 bases from V and 8 bases from J; bases unmatched to any gene: 4. Germline CDR1 MNHEY, CDR2 SMNVEV (reference sequence). The CDR3 is 15 amino acids. This CDR3 is CASSSGTSGSDEQFF. Here the CDR3 DNA reads TGTGCCAGCAGTTCCGGGACTAGCGGGAGTGATGAGCAGTTCTTC.

This clone has just one count. V usage is TRBV7-9 and J usage is TRBJ1-2, with TRBD1 matching 8 bases. This CDR3 spans 15 amino acids. With 6 bases clipped from V and 6 bases from J, the junction kept 12 bases outside the gene matches. CDR1 and CDR2 from the germline V gene are SEHNR and FQNEAQ (reference sequence). The CDR3 sequence: CASSRALTGADGYTF. CDR3 in DNA: TGTGCCAGCAGTCGCGCCCTGACAGGGGCGGATGGCTACACCTTC.

The CDR3 DNA reads as TGTGCCAGCAGCCCAGGAATCAGCCAGGGGGCATTTGAGACCCAGTACTTC. Its protein is CASSPGISQGAFETQYF. The V gene is TRBV5-4, the J gene TRBJ2-5; 8 bases align to TRBD1. CDR1 SGHNT and CDR2 YYREEE come from the germline V gene (reference sequence). The CDR3 contains 17 residues. Trimming removed 4 bases from V and 5 bases from J; junction bases left unmatched: 16.

This sequence joins TRBV7-8 and TRBJ1-4, with TRBD1 as a possible D gene (6 bases). The CDR3 loop spans 16 amino acids. The germline CDR1 and CDR2 sequences are SGHVS and FQNEAQ. Trimming removed 4 bases from V and 6 bases from J, with 18 bases in between. This CDR3 reads CASSSHTGHQDEKLFF. The DNA of the CDR3 is TGTGCCAGCAGCTCTCACACAGGGCACCAGGATGAAAAACTGTTTTTT.

The rearrangement links TRBV27 to TRBJ2-7; D remains unclear. The CDR3 is made up of 14 amino acids. Looked up from germline, CDR1 is MNHEY and CDR2 is SMNVEV (reference sequence). Trimming took 2 bases from V and 2 from J, leaving 10 bases between them. CDR3 DNA: TGTGCCAGCAGTTTAGAACCTCTAGCCTACGAGCAGTACTTC. This translates into CASSLEPLAYEQYF.

V usage is TRBV11-2 and J usage is TRBJ1-1; TRBD1 might be the D (6 bases). V lost 4 bases and J lost 1, with 10 bases in between. The CDR3 totals 14 residues. Germline assignment: CDR1 SGHAT and CDR2 FQNNGV. The CDR3 loop reads CASSWGHPNTEAFF. In DNA form, the CDR3 reads TGTGCCAGCAGCTGGGGACACCCGAACACTGAAGCTTTCTTT.

J is TRBJ1-4 and V is TRBV18; the D gene is possibly TRBD1 (5 bases). CDR3 length: 15 residues. Per germline, CDR1 KGHSH and CDR2 LQKENI. Between the trimmed V and J ends, which lost 0 bases and 8 bases, there was a span of 13 bases. The DNA of the CDR3 is TGTGCCAGCTCACCACCATCAGGGTATAGGGAAAAACTGTTTTTT. It is translated as CASSPPSGYREKLFF.

The CDR3 sequence: CASSGAAGGKPYEQYF. CDR3 DNA sequence: TGTGCCAGCAGCGGGGCAGCGGGAGGAAAACCCTACGAGCAGTACTTC. This rearrangement joins TRBV7-2 to TRBJ2-7; TRBD2 agrees at 9 bases. Germline V lookup: CDR1 SGHTA, CDR2 FQGNSA. This CDR3 comprises 16 residues. V dropped 5 bases and J dropped 2; count of bases not matched to a gene: 10.

The chain combines TRBV4-3 with TRBJ2-5; D not certain. Germline CDR1 reads LGHNA; CDR2 reads YSLEER. The V and J ends lost 0 bases and 5 bases respectively, with 13 bases between them. The CDR3 is 15 residues long. The CDR3: CASSQEYLRPETQYF. CDR3 coding DNA: TGCGCCAGCAGCCAAGAATATCTTCGTCCGGAGACCCAGTACTTC.

This clone occurred once. The J gene is TRBJ2-1, the V gene TRBV11-2, with a weak D call TRBD1 (5 bases). This CDR3 spans 12 amino acids. The germline V and J ends were trimmed by 5 bases and 14 bases, with 16 bases remaining between them. The germline V gene encodes CDR1 SGHAT and CDR2 FQNNGV. CDR3 in DNA: TGTGCCAGCAGCCGCCCCCCCCAGGGTAAGTTCTTC. Its protein product is CASSRPPQGKFF.

The chain combines TRBV19 with TRBJ2-5, with a possible D match to TRBD1 (5 bases). Trimming removed 7 bases from V and 5 bases from J, with 14 bases in between. Germline V gene lookup returns CDR1 LNHDA and CDR2 SQIVND (reference sequence). The CDR3 runs 13 residues. CDR3 nucleotide sequence: TGTGCCAGTAATGACAGATCATGGGAGACCCAGTACTTC. It yields the protein CASNDRSWETQYF.

The rearrangement joins TRBV2 to TRBJ1-1; a possible D gene is TRBD1 (5 bases). The length of the CDR3 is 12 residues. Germline V gives CDR1 SNHLY, CDR2 FYNNEI. V was pared by 5 bases and J by 6 bases, with 10 bases between. The CDR3 is CASSPTEAEAFF. The DNA for the CDR3 is TGTGCCAGCAGTCCGACAGAGGCTGAAGCTTTCTTT.

Concerning this clone itself: One end of the junction fails to match germline, which may point to a read error. This chain links TRBV7-7 with TRBJ2-5; 7 bases are shared with TRBD1. CDR3 length: 15 amino acids. Germline assignment: CDR1 SSHAT and CDR2 FNYEAQ (reference sequence). As DNA, the CDR3 is TGTGCTAGCAGCCCCCAGACAGGGCGTCAAGAGACCCAGTACTTC. Its protein is CASSPQTGRQETQYF.

This clone was seen once. The chain uses TRBV10-2 and TRBJ2-7, with 7 bases lining up with TRBD2. After removal of 6 bases from V and 6 bases from J, the junction contained 17 bases not matched to a gene. This CDR3 contains 16 residues. Germline assignment: CDR1 WSHSY and CDR2 SAAADI. The CDR3 DNA reads as TGCGCCAGCAGGGAGAGGCTAGCGGAAATCCCTTTCGAGCAGTACTTC. Translated, it gives CASRERLAEIPFEQYF.

This chain uses TRBV7-9 with TRBJ1-1, with D tentatively TRBD1 (6 bases). Germline V CDR1 and CDR2: SEHNR, FQNEAQ (reference sequence). V was shortened by 7 bases and J by 1 base, with 16 bases between the two germline ends. CDR3 length: 15 amino acids. CDR3 bases: TGTGCCAGCAACCCGTGGGGGGGGCCGAACACTGAAGCTTTCTTT. The encoded protein is CASNPWGGPNTEAFF. The full variable domain, with the rest looked up from reference TRBV7-9 and TRBJ1-1, is DTGVSQNPRHKITKRGQNVTFRCDPISEHNRLYWYRQTLGQGPEFLTYFQNEAQLEKSRLLSDRFSAERPKGSFSTLEIQRTEQGDSAMYLCASNPWGGPNTEAFFGQGTRLTVV.

The chain joins TRBV15 to TRBJ1-1, with a weak D call TRBD1 (6 bases). The CDR3 runs 14 residues. The V and J ends lost 8 bases and 0 bases respectively, with 13 bases between them. Germline assignment: CDR1 LNHNV and CDR2 YYDKDF (reference sequence). The CDR3 nucleotides are TGTGCCACCGCTAAGGGACACCTGAACACTGAAGCTTTCTTT. Protein sequence: CATAKGHLNTEAFF.

The chain combines TRBV11-2 with TRBJ2-3; 7 bases map to TRBD1. CDR1 is SGHAT and CDR2 is FQNNGV in the germline V gene. This CDR3 is built from 15 residues. V was pared by 8 bases and J by 2 bases, with 10 bases of the junction left unmatched. CDR3 amino acids: CASSTHRGVTDTQYF. CDR3 coding DNA: TGTGCCAGCTCAACCCACAGGGGTGTCACAGATACGCAGTATTTT.

The chain has TRBV25-1 and TRBJ2-4; D gene uncertain. The length of the CDR3 is 15 residues. CDR1 is MGHDK and CDR2 is SYGVNS in the germline V gene. Between the trimmed V and J ends, which lost 4 bases and 1 base, there was a span of 11 bases. The CDR3 spells CASSVGSLAKNIQYF. CDR3 coding DNA: TGTGCCAGCAGTGTTGGTAGTCTTGCCAAAAACATTCAGTACTTC.

The J gene is TRBJ2-5, the V gene TRBV5-1, with a weak D call TRBD2 (5 bases). The CDR3 loop spans 16 amino acids. Germline lookup yields CDR1 SGHRS and CDR2 YFSETQ. V shed 0 bases and J shed 2 bases, with 14 bases lying between them. CDR3 nucleotides: TGCGCCAGCAGCTTGGGACCTCTAGCATTACAAGAGACCCAGTACTTC. Amino acids: CASSLGPLALQETQYF.